This T cell receptor (beta chain) is from a study of shared clonotypes between healthy human individuals. Study summary: Researchers assigned three CD4 naive, three CD4 memory, two CD8 naive and one CD8 memory plate to each donor.

Using immunoSEQ multiplex PCR, the repertoire was profiled, and TCRdb retains in-frame clones only, with some absent. This sample carries hundreds of thousands of clones, 74% of them seen once, and the ten largest clones take 1.5% to 2%. Study outcomes and limitations: Several donors shared approximately 5% of their naive CD4 clonotypes.

A few counts support this clone. Its specificity is not known. The CDR3 runs to 14 residues. Germline assignment: CDR1 MGHRA and CDR2 YSYEKL. V lost 1 base and J lost 7; bases outside the gene matches: 0. Sequencing was carried out using memory CD4+ T cells sorted from blood. Subset noted: CD45RA-negative fraction. The clonotype originates from a woman in her twenties or thirties in good health. The chain has TRBV4-1 and TRBJ1-4; 10 positions agree with TRBD1. CDR3 DNA sequence: TGCGCCAGCAGCCAAGGGACAGGGGGTGAAAAACTGTTTTTT. This gives the protein CASSQGTGGEKLFF.